This TCR beta chain stems from a study of metastatic and nonmetastatic thyroid tumors (dated by TCRdb to the early 2020s). Broadly, across the study: The researchers compared repertoires between peripheral blood samples and tumor or nodule tissue samples from patients with malignant or benign thyroid disease. Summary of the overall study and its limitations: In both blood and tumor samples, TCR beta diversity was reported to be significantly higher in malignant tumors than in benign nodules.

Trimming removed 6 bases from V and 7 bases from J, leaving 12 bases between the germline ends. There are 13 amino acids in the CDR3, from cysteine to phenylalanine inclusive. Left in the record is the CDR3 DNA by itself, 39 bases read in frame from the first base. According to the germline V gene, CDR1 reads MNHNS and CDR2 reads SASEGT. Library construction relied on PCR. The run used an Illumina HiSeq 4000. High-throughput sequencing was used to profile the TCR beta-chain CDR3 region of each patient. From the authors' description of their analysis: CDR3 differences across clinicopathological groups were used to build a classifier for discriminating distant-metastatic papillary thyroid cancer patients. Repertoire diversity was assessed with the Shannon index, and tumor-blood repertoire similarity with the Morisita-Horn index. Through fastp at Q25 and MiXCR, TCRdb rebuilt clones from the public reads, retaining in-frame beta chains. The V and J calls and clone size come from TCRdb's table, not from the authors' own analysis. The sample table contains roughly 30,000 clones; only one count was recorded for around 3.5% of them. The ten largest make up more than 3% of the sample.

This clone has just a few counts. The antigen it binds to is not known. Base qualities were left out, and no much larger clone turns up one base away. None of the patients had been given any treatment before thyroid surgery. Patient clinical samples collected from 2012 to 2018 were retrospectively analysed using T-cell receptor beta sequencing. This TCR was sampled from a male donor with papillary thyroid cancer or a benign thyroid nodule (not recorded which). Some clones in this sample may be carry-over from other donors' samples. Here the chain combines TRBV6-1 and TRBJ2-2, with a weak D call of TRBD1 (5 bases match). Sequencing used blood. The sequence in DNA is TGTGCCAGCAGCCTAGGGGTGAACGGGGAGCTGTTTTTT. Its protein is CASSLGVNGELFF.